The text below deals with one T cell receptor (beta chain). This sample is drawn from a study of T cell changes during pregnancy in multiple sclerosis. The CDR3 has 15 amino acids. V lost 7 bases and J lost 4; bases outside the gene matches: 8. The V gene's germline CDR1 is SNHLY and CDR2 FYNNEI. Sequencing was performed with immunoSEQ multiplex PCR; in TCRdb, only in-frame clones are kept and a portion is missing. The sample carries 35,000 to 50,000 clones, about 91% recorded once. The V gene is TRBV2, the J gene TRBJ1-4; TRBD1 matches at 8 bases. The clonotype comes from a female donor in good health, enrolled as a control in a pregnancy study. Sequenced material: CD4+ T cells from peripheral blood mononuclear cells, taken after pregnancy. CDR3 coding DNA: TGTGCCAGCAATCTAGCACAGGGGGGTAATGAAAAACTGTTTTTT. This sequence encodes CASNLAQGGNEKLFF.